Below, 21 T cell receptor beta chains from the same sample are listed, as sequenced in a study of yellow fever vaccine responses in identical twins. TCRdb re-called the RT-PCR reads through MiXCR, storing one row per CDR3 protein. The data hold fewer than 650 distinct CDR3 sequences, with approximately 80% observed a single time. The source was T cells from blood (PBMCs), unsorted or a sorted subset (not recorded which), collected before or after yellow fever vaccination (not recorded which). The receptors stem from a woman aged 18-29 years who received the yellow fever vaccine.

The CDR3 here is CATQWEGGNYGYTF. CDR3 DNA sequence: TGTGCCACCCAGTGGGAGGGAGGTAACTATGGCTACACCTTC. This chain joins TRBV10-3 and TRBJ1-2, with no clear D. Germline CDR1 reads ENHRY; CDR2 reads SYGVKD. Trimming removed 10 bases from V and 1 base from J, with 16 bases in between. The CDR3 has 14 residues.

The chain carries TRBV11-1 and TRBJ2-3; 7 bases are a match to TRBD2. V was clipped by 3 bases and J by 0 bases; unmatched bases: 3. Per the germline V gene, CDR1 is SGHAT and CDR2 is FQDESV (reference sequence). CDR3 length equals 15 residues. The CDR3 DNA reads as TGTGCCAGCAGCTTTAGACTAGCAAGCACAGATACGCAGTATTTT. Translation gives CASSFRLASTDTQYF.

V usage is TRBV11-1 and J usage is TRBJ2-5; 7 bases line up with TRBD1. Germline trimming cut 5 bases from V and 4 bases from J; bases unmatched to any gene: 10. CDR1 SGHAT and CDR2 FQDESV come from the germline V gene (reference sequence). The CDR3 consists of 15 residues. The CDR3 here is CASSPPSGQRETQYF. In DNA, the CDR3 is TGTGCCAGCAGCCCCCCCTCGGGACAGAGAGAGACCCAGTACTTC. Combining the CDR3 with reference TRBV11-1 and TRBJ2-5 gives the whole variable domain EAEVAQSPRYKITEKSQAVAFWCDPISGHATLYWYRQILGQGPELLVQFQDESVVDDSQLPKDRFSAERLKGVDSTLKIQPAELGDSAMYLCASSPPSGQRETQYFGPGTRLLVL.

This clonotype was counted once. The CDR3 is CASSYSLAGVETQYF. As DNA, the CDR3 is TGTGCCAGCAGTTACTCTCTAGCGGGAGTGGAGACCCAGTACTTC. The chain has TRBV6-5 and TRBJ2-5, with 10 bases matching TRBD2. After removal of 0 bases from V and 5 bases from J, the junction contained 3 bases not matched to a gene. Germline CDR1 reads MNHEY; CDR2 reads SVGAGI. The CDR3 loop spans 15 amino acids.

The chain combines TRBV10-2 with TRBJ1-1; D gene ambiguous. Trimming shortened V by 7 bases and J by 10 bases, and 16 bases separated the two germline ends. This CDR3 comprises 12 residues. Germline CDR1 reads WSHSY; CDR2 reads SAAADI. The DNA of the CDR3 is TGCGCCAGCACCAGAGGGCCCTTTGGAGCTTTCTTT. Translation gives CASTRGPFGAFF.

The chain recombines TRBV29-1 with TRBJ2-2; 9 nucleotides agree with TRBD1. The CDR3 loop spans 15 amino acids. The J segment lost 5 bases and the V segment lost 5 bases, leaving 9 bases of the junction unmatched. The germline V gene has CDR1 SQVTM and CDR2 ANQGSEA. This CDR3 reads CSVSPGQGPTGELFF. The CDR3 region has the DNA TGCAGCGTTTCTCCGGGACAGGGTCCTACCGGGGAGCTGTTTTTT.

The rearrangement joins TRBV7-9 to TRBJ2-4, with unresolved D. The V end was cut by 5 bases, the J end by 3 bases, with 11 bases between. Germline V gene data show CDR1 as SEHNR and CDR2 as FQNEAQ (reference sequence). There are 14 residues in the CDR3. The CDR3: CASSQNAVKNIQYF. In DNA form, the CDR3 reads TGTGCCAGCAGCCAAAACGCGGTCAAAAACATTCAGTACTTC.

This clonotype was picked up a small number of times. This sequence joins TRBV5-1 and TRBJ2-3; no firm D call. The germline V and J ends were trimmed by 0 bases and 4 bases, with 6 bases remaining between them. Germline lookup yields CDR1 SGHRS and CDR2 YFSETQ. The CDR3 has 13 amino acids. The CDR3 loop is CASSLAFPDTQYF. The CDR3 coding sequence is TGCGCCAGCAGCTTGGCCTTTCCAGATACGCAGTATTTT.

This clonotype was detected only once. The genes are TRBV11-1 and TRBJ2-1; TRBD2 might be the D (5 bases). The CDR3 spans 17 residues. The ends were cut back, 5 bases at V and 0 bases at J, with 17 bases in the middle. Germline CDR1 and CDR2: SGHAT and FQDESV (reference sequence). The CDR3 spells CASSGGRAASSYNEQFF. As DNA, the CDR3 is TGTGCCAGCAGCGGAGGTCGGGCGGCGAGCTCCTACAATGAGCAGTTCTTC.

The rearrangement uses TRBV13 and TRBJ2-7; D gene ambiguous. V was trimmed by 7 bases and J by 3 bases, leaving 13 bases between them. The CDR3 spans 13 residues. In germline, CDR1 is PRHDT, CDR2 FYEKMQ (reference sequence). CDR3 amino acids: CASTLGRGYEQYF. For the CDR3, the DNA is TGTGCCAGCACGCTAGGCCGCGGCTACGAGCAGTACTTC. Full variable domain (outside the CDR3, taken from reference TRBV13 and TRBJ2-7): AAGVIQSPRHLIKEKRETATLKCYPIPRHDTVYWYQQGPGQDPQFLISFYEKMQSDKGSIPDRFSAQQFSDYHSELNMSSLELGDSALYFCASTLGRGYEQYFGPGTRLTVT.

This clonotype was seen once. The chain couples TRBV13 to TRBJ2-3; 10 bases are a match to TRBD2. Germline assignment: CDR1 PRHDT and CDR2 FYEKMQ (reference sequence). The CDR3 contains 16 residues. Unmatched junction bases numbered 4, after V lost 0 bases and J lost 4 bases. Written as DNA, the CDR3 is TGTGCCAGCAGCTTAGGCCCTAGCGGGAGCGCAGATACGCAGTATTTT. The encoded protein is CASSLGPSGSADTQYF.

The chain is built from TRBV20-1 and TRBJ2-3; TRBD1 is a possible D gene (5 bases). Trimming removed 3 bases at V and 0 bases at J, with 19 bases between. Germline V gives CDR1 DFQATT, CDR2 SNEGSKA (reference sequence). The CDR3 is made up of 17 amino acids. This CDR3 reads CSARIQGIPPSTDTQYF. In nucleotides, the CDR3 is TGCAGTGCTAGGATTCAGGGCATTCCCCCTAGCACAGATACGCAGTATTTT.

This clonotype was picked up a small number of times. The V gene is TRBV15, the J gene TRBJ1-3; tentative D call: TRBD1 (5 bases). The CDR3 extends over 15 amino acids. Germline V lookup: CDR1 LNHNV, CDR2 YYDKDF (reference sequence). V shed 4 bases and J shed 0 bases, with 10 bases lying between them. The CDR3 coding sequence is TGTGCCACCAGCACTGACAGATTCTCTGGAAACACCATATATTTT. Its translation is CATSTDRFSGNTIYF.

The rearrangement uses TRBV6-4 and TRBJ2-1; 10 bases are shared with TRBD2. The germline CDR1 and CDR2 sequences are MRHNA and SNTAGT. This CDR3 comprises 15 residues. J was trimmed by 8 bases and V by 6 bases; bases with no gene match: 10. The CDR3 nucleotides read TGTGCCAGCAGCGATAGGAGCGGGGGGGCCGATGAGCAGTTCTTC. This gives the protein CASSDRSGGADEQFF.

Regarding this clonotype: The junction differs from germline at one of its ends, possibly a read error. This sequence joins TRBV29-1 and TRBJ2-1; TRBD2 is a possible D gene (6 bases). CDR1 is SQVTM, CDR2 ANQGSEA, per germline. The CDR3 has 12 residues. The CDR3 DNA follows: TGCTGCGTTGACGGGAGACGCGATGAGCAGTTCTTC. It encodes CCVDGRRDEQFF.

This chain links TRBV9 with TRBJ2-7, with TRBD1 matching over 11 bases. In germline, CDR1 is SGDLS, CDR2 YYNGEE. The ends lost 7 bases at V and 0 bases at J; junction bases unmatched: 3. The CDR3 covers 14 residues. Written as DNA, the CDR3 is TGTGCCAGCGGGACAGGGGGAAGCTCCTACGAGCAGTACTTC. It is translated as CASGTGGSSYEQYF. Supplemented by reference TRBV9 and TRBJ2-7, the full variable domain reads DSGVTQTPKHLITATGQRVTLRCSPRSGDLSVYWYQQSLDQGLQFLIQYYNGEERAKGNILERFSAQQFPDLHSELNLSSLELGDSALYFCASGTGGSSYEQYFGPGTRLTVT.

This clonotype was seen just once. This chain uses TRBV10-2 with TRBJ2-1; D is possibly TRBD1 (6 bases). The CDR3 length is 10 residues. Trimming removed 8 bases at V and 10 bases at J, with 9 bases between. Germline CDR1 reads WSHSY; CDR2 reads SAAADI. The CDR3 DNA reads as TGCGCCAGCTCCCAGGGGGAGCAGTTCTTC. Translation gives CASSQGEQFF.

The chain couples TRBV5-2 to TRBJ2-7; no DNA check was done on the table's D call, TRBD2. TRBV5-2 is a pseudogene locus. The CDR3 totals 14 residues. CDR3 amino acids: CASNSLTGVGEQYF. DNA of the CDR3: TGTGCCAGCAACTCTCTTACGGGAGTCGGCGAGCAGTACTTC.

The sample holds one count of this clonotype. V is TRBV13 and J is TRBJ2-1; 13 bases map to TRBD2. The CDR3 covers 16 residues. The V segment lost 6 bases and the J segment 7 bases; nucleotides outside the gene matches: 9. Germline V gene data show CDR1 as PRHDT and CDR2 as FYEKMQ (reference sequence). CDR3 in amino acids: CASRATTSGRSNEQFF. CDR3 coding DNA: TGTGCCAGCAGAGCTACGACTAGCGGGAGGTCGAATGAGCAGTTCTTC.

This sequence joins TRBV5-4 and TRBJ2-1, with a weak D call TRBD2 (6 bases). Deletions cut 0 bases from V and 6 bases from J, with 10 bases between. The CDR3 length is 14 residues. The germline V gene encodes CDR1 SGHNT and CDR2 YYREEE (reference sequence). CDR3 residues: CASSLGGTPNEQFF. The CDR3 nucleotides are TGTGCCAGCAGCTTGGGCGGGACGCCCAATGAGCAGTTCTTC.

This chain joins TRBV10-3 and TRBJ1-1; no definite D call. CDR1 is ENHRY, CDR2 SYGVKD, per germline. Trimming took 4 bases from V and 1 from J, leaving 10 bases between them. There are 14 residues in the CDR3. The chain's CDR3 is CAISVAARNTEAFF. CDR3 DNA sequence: TGTGCCATCAGTGTGGCGGCAAGGAACACTGAAGCTTTCTTT.